This T cell receptor beta chain was identified during a study of CD8+CD57+ T cells in acquired aplastic anemia. According to the study, genomic DNA was the template for TCR beta VDJ and CDR3 profiling. TCRdb re-called the reads with MiXCR, one entry per CDR3 protein. Among 15,000 to 20,000 distinct CDR3 sequences listed, less than 45% were seen once. The sequenced patients had an expansion of CD8+CD57+ cells seen by flow cytometry. Additionally, CD8+CD57+ effector memory cells underwent sequencing in 2 of 12 patients. The CDR3 has 15 residues. CDR1 is SGHAT and CDR2 is FQDESV in the germline V gene (reference sequence). Trimming took 5 bases from V and 3 from J; bases not matched to a gene: 2. In this sample, this clonotype turned up a few times. The antigen is not known. Whole-study findings and limits: Reduced diversity was recorded for CD8+CD57+ cells relative to total CD4+ and CD8+ pools in patients.

This receptor was identified in a human donor with aplastic anemia. The specimen sequenced was CD8+CD57+ T cells sorted from PBMCs. Regarding subset: bead-enriched CD8+CD57+ effector memory T cells from SAA patients. V is TRBV11-1 and J is TRBJ2-1; 12 bases line up with TRBD2. DNA of the CDR3: TGTGCCAGCAGCCGGACTAGCGGGGTCTACAATGAGCAGTTCTTC. Its protein is CASSRTSGVYNEQFF.